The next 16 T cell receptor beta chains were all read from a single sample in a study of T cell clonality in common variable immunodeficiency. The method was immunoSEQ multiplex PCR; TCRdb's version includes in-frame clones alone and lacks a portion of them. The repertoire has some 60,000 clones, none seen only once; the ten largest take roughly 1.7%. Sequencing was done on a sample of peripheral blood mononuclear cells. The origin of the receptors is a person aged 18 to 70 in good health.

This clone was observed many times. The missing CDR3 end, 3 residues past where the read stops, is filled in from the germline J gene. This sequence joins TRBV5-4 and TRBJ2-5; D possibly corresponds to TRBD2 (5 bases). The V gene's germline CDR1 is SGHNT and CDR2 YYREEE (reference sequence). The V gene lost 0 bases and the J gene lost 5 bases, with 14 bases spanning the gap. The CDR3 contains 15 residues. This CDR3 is CASSLALAGYETQYF. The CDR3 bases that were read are TGTGCCAGCAGCTTGGCCCTGGCGGGTTACGAGACC.

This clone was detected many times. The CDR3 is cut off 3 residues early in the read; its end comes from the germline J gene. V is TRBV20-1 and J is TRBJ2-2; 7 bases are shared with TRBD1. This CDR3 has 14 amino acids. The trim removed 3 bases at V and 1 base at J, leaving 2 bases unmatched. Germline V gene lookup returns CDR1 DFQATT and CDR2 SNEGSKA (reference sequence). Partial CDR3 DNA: TGCAGTGCTAGGGACAGGCGGAACACCGGGGAG. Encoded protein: CSARDRRNTGE. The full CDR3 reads CSARDRRNTGELFF.

The CDR3: CASSFTGGEEETAFF. The DNA read from the CDR3 is TGTGCCAGCAGCTTTACGGGAGGGGAGGAAGAGACC. V is TRBV7-9 and J is TRBJ1-1, with D possibly being TRBD1 (5 bases). The read terminates 3 residues ahead of where the CDR3 ends, so the germline J gene completes it. This CDR3 comprises 15 residues. The germline CDR1 and CDR2 sequences are SEHNR and FQNEAQ (reference sequence). The variable domain in full, with the rest retrieved from reference TRBV7-9 and TRBJ1-1, is DTGVSQNPRHKITKRGQNVTFRCDPISEHNRLYWYRQTLGQGPEFLTYFQNEAQLEKSRLLSDRFSAERPKGSFSTLEIQRTEQGDSAMYLCASSFTGGEEETAFFGQGTRLTVV.

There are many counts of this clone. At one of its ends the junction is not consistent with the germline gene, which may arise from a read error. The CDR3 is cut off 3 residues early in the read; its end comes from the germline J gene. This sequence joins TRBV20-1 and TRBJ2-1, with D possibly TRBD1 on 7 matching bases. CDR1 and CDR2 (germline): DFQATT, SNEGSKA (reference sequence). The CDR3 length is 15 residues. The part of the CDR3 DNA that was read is TGCAGTGCGAGAGGGGCCGGGAGAGGGGGCGATGAG. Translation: CSARGAGRGGDE. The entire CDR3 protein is CSARGAGRGGDEQFF.

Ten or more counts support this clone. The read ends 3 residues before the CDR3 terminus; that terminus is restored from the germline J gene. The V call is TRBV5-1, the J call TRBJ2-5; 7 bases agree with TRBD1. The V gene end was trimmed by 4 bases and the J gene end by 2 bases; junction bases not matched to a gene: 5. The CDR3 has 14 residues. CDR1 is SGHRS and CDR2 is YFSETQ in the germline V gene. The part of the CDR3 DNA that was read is TGCGCCAGCAGCGTGGGACAGCTACAAGAGACC. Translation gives CASSVGQLQET. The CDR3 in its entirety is CASSVGQLQETQYF.

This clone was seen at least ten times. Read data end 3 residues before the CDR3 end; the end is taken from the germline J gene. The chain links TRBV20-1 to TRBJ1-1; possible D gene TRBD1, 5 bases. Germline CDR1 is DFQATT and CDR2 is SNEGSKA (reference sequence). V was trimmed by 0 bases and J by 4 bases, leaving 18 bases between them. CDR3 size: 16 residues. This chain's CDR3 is CSARDKVGGGTTEAFF. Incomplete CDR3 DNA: TGCAGTGCTAGAGACAAGGTTGGGGGGGGGACCACTGAA.

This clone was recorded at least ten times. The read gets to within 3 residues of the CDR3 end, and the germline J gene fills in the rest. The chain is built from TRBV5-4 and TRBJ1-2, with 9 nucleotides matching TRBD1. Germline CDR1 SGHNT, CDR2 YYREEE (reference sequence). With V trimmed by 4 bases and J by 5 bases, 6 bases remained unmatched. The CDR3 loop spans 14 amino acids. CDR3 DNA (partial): TGTGCCAGCAGCCGGACAGGGGTTGAATATGGC. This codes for CASSRTGVEYG. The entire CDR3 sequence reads CASSRTGVEYGYTF.

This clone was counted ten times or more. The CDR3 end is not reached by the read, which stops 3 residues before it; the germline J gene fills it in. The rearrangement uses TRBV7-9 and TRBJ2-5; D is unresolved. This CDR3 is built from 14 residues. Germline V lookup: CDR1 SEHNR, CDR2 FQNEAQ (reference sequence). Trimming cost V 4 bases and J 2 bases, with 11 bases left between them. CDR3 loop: CASSSVWHQETQYF. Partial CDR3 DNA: TGTGCCAGCAGCTCCGTGTGGCATCAAGAGACC.

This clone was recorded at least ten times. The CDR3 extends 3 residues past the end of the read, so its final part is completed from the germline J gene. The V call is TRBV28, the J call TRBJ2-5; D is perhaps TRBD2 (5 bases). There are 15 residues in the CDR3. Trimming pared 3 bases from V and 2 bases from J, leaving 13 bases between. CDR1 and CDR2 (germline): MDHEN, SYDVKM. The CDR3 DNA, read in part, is TGTGCCAGCAGTTTGGGCTCGGGGTGGCAAGAGACC. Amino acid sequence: CASSLGSGWQET. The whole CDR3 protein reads CASSLGSGWQETQYF.

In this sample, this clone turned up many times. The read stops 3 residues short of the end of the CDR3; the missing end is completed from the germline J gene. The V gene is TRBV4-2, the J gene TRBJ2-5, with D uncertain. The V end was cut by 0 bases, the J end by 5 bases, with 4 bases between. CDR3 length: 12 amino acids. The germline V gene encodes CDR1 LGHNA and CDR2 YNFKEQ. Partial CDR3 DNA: TGTGCCAGCAGCCAAGATCGGGAGACC. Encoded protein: CASSQDRET. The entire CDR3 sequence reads CASSQDRETQYF.

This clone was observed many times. The DNA read from the CDR3 is TGTGCCAGCACTAGCGGGAGGAATGAG. Translated: CASTSGRNE. The full CDR3 protein reads CASTSGRNEQFF. The chain carries TRBV11-3 and TRBJ2-1; 11 bases are shared with TRBD2. Read sequence stops 3 residues before the CDR3 end, and the germline J gene provides the missing end. CDR1 is SGHNT, CDR2 YENEEA, per germline. The CDR3 totals 12 residues. J gave up 7 bases and V 7 bases, and 0 bases lay outside the gene matches. The full variable domain, completed using reference TRBV11-3 and TRBJ2-1, is EAGVVQSPRYKIIEKKQPVAFWCNPISGHNTLYWYLQNLGQGPELLIRYENEEAVDDSQLPKDRFSAERLKGVDSTLKIQPAELGDSAVYLCASTSGRNEQFFGPGTRLTVL.

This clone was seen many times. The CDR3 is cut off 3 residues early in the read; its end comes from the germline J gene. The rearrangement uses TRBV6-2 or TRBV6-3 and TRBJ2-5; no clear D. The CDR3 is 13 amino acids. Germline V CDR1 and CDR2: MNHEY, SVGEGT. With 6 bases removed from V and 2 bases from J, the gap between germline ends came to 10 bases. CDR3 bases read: TGTGCCAGCAGGAGCCATTCACAAGAGACC. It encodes CASRSHSQET. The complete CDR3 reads CASRSHSQETQYF.

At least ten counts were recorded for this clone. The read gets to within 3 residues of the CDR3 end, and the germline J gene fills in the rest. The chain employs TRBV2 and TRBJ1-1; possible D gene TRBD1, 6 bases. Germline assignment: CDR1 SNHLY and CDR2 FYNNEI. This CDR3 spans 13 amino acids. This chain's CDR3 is CASRRQGKDKAFF. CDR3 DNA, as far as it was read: TGTGCCAGCAGGCGTCAGGGGAAAGACAAA.

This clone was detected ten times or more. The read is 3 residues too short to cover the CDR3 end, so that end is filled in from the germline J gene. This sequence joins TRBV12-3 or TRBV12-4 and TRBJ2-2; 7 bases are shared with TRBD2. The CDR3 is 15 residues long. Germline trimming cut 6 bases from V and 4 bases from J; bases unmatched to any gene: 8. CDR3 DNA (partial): TGTGCCAGCAGCCCCTGGGACTACGGCACCGGGGAG. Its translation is CASSPWDYGTGE. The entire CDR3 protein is CASSPWDYGTGELFF.

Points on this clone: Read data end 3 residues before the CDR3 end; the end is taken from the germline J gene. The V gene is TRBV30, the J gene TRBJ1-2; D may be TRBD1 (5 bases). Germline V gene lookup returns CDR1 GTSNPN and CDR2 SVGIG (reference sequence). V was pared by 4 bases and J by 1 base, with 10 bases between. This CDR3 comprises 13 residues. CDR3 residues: CAWTEGNNYGYTF. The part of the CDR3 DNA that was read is TGTGCCTGGACCGAGGGGAATAACTATGGC.

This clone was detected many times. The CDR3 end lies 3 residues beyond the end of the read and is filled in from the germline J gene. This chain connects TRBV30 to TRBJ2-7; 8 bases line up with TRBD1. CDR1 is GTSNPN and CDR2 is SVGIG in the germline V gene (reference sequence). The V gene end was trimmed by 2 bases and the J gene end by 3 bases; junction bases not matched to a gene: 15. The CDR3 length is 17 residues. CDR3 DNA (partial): TGTGCCTGGAGTCCCTCAGGACAGGGAGCAAGGATCTACGAG. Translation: CAWSPSGQGARIYE. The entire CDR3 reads CAWSPSGQGARIYEQYF.